This T cell receptor (beta chain) was obtained from a study of T-cell memory formation after mild COVID-19. Study-level points and caveats: Some SARS-CoV-2-responding clones were already detected in memory before infection. While clones contracting from day 15 to 85 were balanced between CD4 and CD8, later expanders leaned CD4+.

5'RACE primed from the constant segment yielded TCR alpha and TCR beta cDNA libraries bearing sample barcodes and UMIs. MiXCR was run by TCRdb on the 5' RACE reads, yielding one entry per CDR3 protein. The top ten clones hold 7.5% to 9.5% of a sample with about 440,000 distinct CDR3 sequences, 20% of them seen once. V shed 8 bases and J shed 0 bases, with 23 bases lying between them. The CDR3 is made up of 18 amino acids. In the case of this clonotype: Antigen: not known.

The rearrangement links TRBV12-3 or TRBV12-4 to TRBJ1-3; weak D call: TRBD1 (5 bases). This clonotype was obtained from an adult woman who had mild COVID-19 (a few samples of this study predate the infection). Cell type and time point are not known. Sequences were obtained from PBMCs or a T cell subset sorted from them (not recorded which). CDR3 protein: CASAFAPSRGDSGNTIYF. CDR3 nucleotide sequence: TGTGCCAGCGCCTTTGCCCCCTCGAGGGGTGACTCTGGAAACACCATATATTTT.